One and the same sample provided the 11 T cell receptor beta chains below, sequenced in a study of regulatory T cells in long-lasting Graves disease. The TCR beta library used iRepertoire HTBI primers with Arm-PCR amplification of CDR3. Via MiXCR, TCRdb re-called the multiplex PCR reads, giving one row per CDR3 protein. The repertoire holds 300,000 to 350,000 distinct CDR3 sequences, with 15% to 20% as singletons. Time point meaning: persistent/refractory GD, antithyroid drugs over 5 years with positive TRAb. The TCR library used RNA extracted from PBMCs. The specimen comprised peripheral blood mononuclear cells (PBMCs), sampled when the disease was refractory, from a patient treated with antithyroid drugs. The receptors here all came from a female donor with Graves disease.

The rearrangement links TRBV4-1 to TRBJ2-2; no reliable D call. Germline CDR1 reads MGHRA; CDR2 reads YSYEKL. The CDR3 runs to 14 residues. The V end lost 1 base, the J end lost 3 bases, and 6 bases lay between the germline ends. DNA of the CDR3: TGCGCCAGCAGCCAAGGAACCCACACCGGGGAGCTGTTTTTT. Its protein product is CASSQGTHTGELFF.

This clonotype came up many times. The rearrangement links TRBV28 to TRBJ2-7; D possibly corresponds to TRBD2 (6 bases). This CDR3 spans 9 amino acids. Germline assignment: CDR1 MDHEN and CDR2 SYDVKM. The CDR3 loop is CSPPGSKYF. The CDR3 bases are TGTTCCCCCCCCGGGAGTAAGTACTTC.

The rearrangement joins TRBV4-3 to TRBJ1-1; D gene uncertain. Germline V CDR1 and CDR2: LGHNA, YSLEER. CDR3 length: 17 amino acids. Trimming removed 5 bases at V and 0 bases at J, with 19 bases between. The CDR3 loop is CASSLRELHFMNTEAFF. DNA for the CDR3: TGCGCCAGCAGCTTGAGGGAGCTACATTTTATGAACACTGAAGCTTTCTTT.

The V and J genes are TRBV6-1 and TRBJ1-6; 7 bases align to TRBD1. Germline CDR1 reads MNHNS; CDR2 reads SASEGT. Trimming at V came to 1 base and at J to 4 bases, leaving 1 base not matched to a gene. This CDR3 comprises 15 residues. Here the CDR3 reads CASSEGQGYNSPLHF. In DNA form, the CDR3 reads TGTGCCAGCAGTGAAGGACAGGGTTATAATTCACCCCTCCACTTT.

This clonotype was counted ten times or more. The chain links TRBV2 to TRBJ1-5; D not resolved. Germline V gene lookup returns CDR1 SNHLY and CDR2 FYNNEI. Trimming cost V 6 bases and J 0 bases, with 6 bases left between them. The CDR3 has 13 amino acids. This CDR3 is CASRESSNQPQHF. CDR3 bases: TGTGCCAGCAGGGAGTCTAGCAATCAGCCCCAGCATTTT.

Many counts were recorded for this clonotype. The V and J genes are TRBV10-3 and TRBJ1-5, with D possibly matching TRBD1 (6 bases). V shed 5 bases and J shed 0 bases, with 14 bases lying between them. The length of the CDR3 is 16 residues. Germline values: CDR1 ENHRY, CDR2 SYGVKD. In DNA form, the CDR3 reads TGTGCCATCAGTAAAGGGGGGGACTATAGCAATCAGCCCCAGCATTTT. Its protein product is CAISKGGDYSNQPQHF.

The CDR3 region has the DNA TGTGCCAGCAGCTTAGATCGGAATTCACCCCTCCACTTT. It yields the protein CASSLDRNSPLHF. The gene calls are TRBV7-9 and TRBJ1-6, with D unresolved. This CDR3 is 13 amino acids long. The germline CDR1 and CDR2 sequences are SEHNR and FQNEAQ (reference sequence). With 1 base removed from V and 7 bases from J, the gap between germline ends came to 5 bases.

Concerning this clonotype: A much larger clone lies a single base off, so this may be a read error. The chain carries TRBV7-2 and TRBJ1-5, with a weak D call TRBD1 (5 bases). Germline CDR1 reads SGHTA; CDR2 reads FQGNSA. This CDR3 has 16 residues. Trimming stripped 1 base from V and 4 bases from J, with 14 bases between. The CDR3 loop reads CASSLEPSWGNQPQHF. CDR3 bases: TGTGCCAGCAGCTTAGAGCCCTCATGGGGGAATCAGCCCCAGCATTTT.

The J gene is TRBJ2-2, the V gene TRBV7-2; no definite D call. This CDR3 region has 15 residues. V lost 2 bases to trimming and J lost 1 base, with 8 bases between them. CDR1 and CDR2 (germline): SGHTA, FQGNSA. The CDR3 DNA reads as TGTGCCAGCAGCTTAACGCTTGGGAACACCGGGGAGCTGTTTTTT. Its translation: CASSLTLGNTGELFF. The full variable domain, in which reference TRBV7-2 and TRBJ2-2 provide the parts outside the CDR3, is GAGVSQSPSNKVTEKGKDVELRCDPISGHTALYWYRQSLGQGLEFLIYFQGNSAPDKSGLPSDRFSAERTGGSVSTLTIQRTQQEDSAVYLCASSLTLGNTGELFFGEGSRLTVL.

The chain is built from TRBV6-2 or TRBV6-3 and TRBJ2-7, with a tentative D call TRBD2 (5 bases). This CDR3 comprises 19 residues. Germline V CDR1 and CDR2: MNHEY, SVGEGT. Trimming shortened V by 5 bases and J by 8 bases, and 34 bases separated the two germline ends. CDR3 protein: CASSIPPYSRGTSYNKQYF. The CDR3 DNA reads TGTGCCAGCAGTATCCCCCCCTATTCCCGGGGAACCTCCTACAATAAGCAGTACTTC.

This clonotype was seen at least ten times. The genes are TRBV7-3 and TRBJ1-1; 11 positions match TRBD1. With 4 bases clipped from V and 5 bases from J, the junction kept 3 bases outside the gene matches. The CDR3 loop spans 14 amino acids. Germline-derived CDR1 and CDR2 are SGHTA and FQGTGA. The CDR3 coding sequence is TGTGCCAGCAGCTATGGGACAGGGGGTACTGAAGCTTTCTTT. It encodes CASSYGTGGTEAFF.